Here is one T cell receptor beta chain with its context. The repertoire was sequenced with immunoSEQ multiplex PCR; TCRdb's copy has only in-frame clones and lacks some. This sample carries approximately 110,000 clones, approximately 81% of them seen once, and the ten largest clones take around 6%. The CDR3 contains 12 residues. Trimming removed 11 bases from V and 3 bases from J, with 11 bases in between. The V gene's germline CDR1 is SGHTA and CDR2 FQGNSA. This sample was included in a study of blood T cell repertoires in COVID-19. Turning to the study itself: The United States, Italy and Spain supplied acute and convalescent COVID-19 samples. PBMCs, B-cell-depleted T cells, or T cells were the source of the cDNA or gDNA that made up the material.

The chain links TRBV7-2 to TRBJ2-1, with unresolved D. The sequence derives from a man aged 80 or over with COVID-19, enrolled during active disease. Sequenced input: peripheral blood. Here the CDR3 reads CASWSYYNEQFF. CDR3 DNA: TGTGCCTCTTGGAGCTACTACAATGAGCAGTTCTTC.